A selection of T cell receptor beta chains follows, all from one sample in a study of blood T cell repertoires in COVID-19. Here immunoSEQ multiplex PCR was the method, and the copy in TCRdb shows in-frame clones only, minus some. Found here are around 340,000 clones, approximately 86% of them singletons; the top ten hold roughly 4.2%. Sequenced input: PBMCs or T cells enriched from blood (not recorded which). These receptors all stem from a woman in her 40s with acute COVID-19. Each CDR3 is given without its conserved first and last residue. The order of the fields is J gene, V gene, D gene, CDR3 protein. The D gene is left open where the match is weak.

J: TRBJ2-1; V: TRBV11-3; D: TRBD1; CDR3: ASSERQGGYNEQF
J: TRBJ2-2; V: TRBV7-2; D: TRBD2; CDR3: ASSQSGGVTGELF
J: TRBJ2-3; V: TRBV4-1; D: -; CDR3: ASSHQPWTAYSTDTQY
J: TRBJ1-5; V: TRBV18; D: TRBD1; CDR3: ASSTQGSRPQH
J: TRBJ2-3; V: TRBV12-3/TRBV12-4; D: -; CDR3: ASSLAQSPRLY
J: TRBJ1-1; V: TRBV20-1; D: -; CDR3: SASVLATEAF
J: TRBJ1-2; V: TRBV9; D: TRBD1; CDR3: ASRGQGAVGYT
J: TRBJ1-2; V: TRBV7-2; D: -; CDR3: ASSSTGFYGYT
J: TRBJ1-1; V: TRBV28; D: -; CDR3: ASSLPPPQTGDTEAF
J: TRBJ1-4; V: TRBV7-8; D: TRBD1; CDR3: ASSQTTGGGFFGEKLF
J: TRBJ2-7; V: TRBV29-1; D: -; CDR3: SVLKGIRNEQY
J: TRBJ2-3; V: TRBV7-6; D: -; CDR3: ASSLVGGGTDTQY
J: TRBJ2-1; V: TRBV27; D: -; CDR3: ASRLSGPSYNEQF
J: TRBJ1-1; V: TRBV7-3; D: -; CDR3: ASSPDRSTEAF
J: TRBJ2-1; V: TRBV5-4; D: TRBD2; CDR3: ASVVGGSSYNEQF
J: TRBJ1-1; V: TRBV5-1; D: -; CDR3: ASSLSSGRADTEAF
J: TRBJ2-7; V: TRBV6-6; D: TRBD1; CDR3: ASRPRDSPYEQY
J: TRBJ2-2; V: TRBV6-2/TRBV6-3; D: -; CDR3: ASSWVLGRNTGELF
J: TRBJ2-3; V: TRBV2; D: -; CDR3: ASSAPGKTDTQY
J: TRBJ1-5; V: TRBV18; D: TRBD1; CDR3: ASSGTAGTGDNQPQH
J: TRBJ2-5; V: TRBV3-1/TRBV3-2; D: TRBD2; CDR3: ASSLLAGGVQETQY
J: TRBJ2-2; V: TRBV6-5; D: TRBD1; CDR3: ASSHSGTVTTGELF
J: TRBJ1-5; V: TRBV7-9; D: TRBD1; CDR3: ASSLGTGPGEPQH
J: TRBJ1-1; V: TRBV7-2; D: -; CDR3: ASSLSGGMNTEAF
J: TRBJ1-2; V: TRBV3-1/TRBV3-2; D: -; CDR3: ASSQEQGSYGYT
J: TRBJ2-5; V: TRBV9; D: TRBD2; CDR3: ASSVSGAGGETQY
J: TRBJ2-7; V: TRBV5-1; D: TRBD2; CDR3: ASSPQLAGGPGAYEQY
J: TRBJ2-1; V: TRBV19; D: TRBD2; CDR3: ASSAAREDWSSYNEQF
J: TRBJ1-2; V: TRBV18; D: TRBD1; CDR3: ASSPTGTGGNLNYGYT
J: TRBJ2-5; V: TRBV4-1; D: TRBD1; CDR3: ASSRDRGRETQY
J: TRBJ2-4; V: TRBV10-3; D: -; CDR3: AISERSGGNIQY
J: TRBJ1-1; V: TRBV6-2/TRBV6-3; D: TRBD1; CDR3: ASSYGDRTLLRGTEAF
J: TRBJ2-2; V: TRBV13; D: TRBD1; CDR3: ASRLRQGFSGELF
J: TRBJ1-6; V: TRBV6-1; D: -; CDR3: ASSAPPQAVFSPLH
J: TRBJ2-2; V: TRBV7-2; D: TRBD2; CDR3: ATRTSGGANTGELF
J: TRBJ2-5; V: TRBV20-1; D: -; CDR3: SAAGKTQY
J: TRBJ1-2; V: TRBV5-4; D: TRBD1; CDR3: ASSDYRGGYGYT
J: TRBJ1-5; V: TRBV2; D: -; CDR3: ASSRQVGNQPQH
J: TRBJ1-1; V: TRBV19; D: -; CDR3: ASSKGQRNTEAF
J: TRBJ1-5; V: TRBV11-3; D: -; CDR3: ASSLGVGRIPNQPQH
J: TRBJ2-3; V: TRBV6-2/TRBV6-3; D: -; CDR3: ASSHRNPRGPDDITDTQY
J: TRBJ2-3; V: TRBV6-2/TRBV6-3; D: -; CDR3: ASSSGGYTDTQY